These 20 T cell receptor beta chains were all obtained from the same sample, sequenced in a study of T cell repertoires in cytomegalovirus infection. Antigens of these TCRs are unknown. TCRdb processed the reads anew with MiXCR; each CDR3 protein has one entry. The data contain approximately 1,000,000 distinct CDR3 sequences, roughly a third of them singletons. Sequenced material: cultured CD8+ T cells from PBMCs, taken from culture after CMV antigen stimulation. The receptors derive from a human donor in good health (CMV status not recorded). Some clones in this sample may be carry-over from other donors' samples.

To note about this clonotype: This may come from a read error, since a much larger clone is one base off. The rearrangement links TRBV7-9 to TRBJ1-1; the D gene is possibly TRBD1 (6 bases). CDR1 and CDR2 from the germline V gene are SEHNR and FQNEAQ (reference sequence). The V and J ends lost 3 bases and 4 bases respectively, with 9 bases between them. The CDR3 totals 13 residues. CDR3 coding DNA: TGTGCCAGCAGCTTTGCGGGGGCCACTGAAGCTTTCTTT. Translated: CASSFAGATEAFF.

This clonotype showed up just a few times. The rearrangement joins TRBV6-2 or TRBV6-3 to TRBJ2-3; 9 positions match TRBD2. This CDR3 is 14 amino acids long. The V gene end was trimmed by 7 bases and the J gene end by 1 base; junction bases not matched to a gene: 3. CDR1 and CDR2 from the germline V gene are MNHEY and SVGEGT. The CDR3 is CASMIAGGTDTQYF. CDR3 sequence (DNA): TGTGCCAGCATGATAGCGGGGGGCACAGATACGCAGTATTTT.

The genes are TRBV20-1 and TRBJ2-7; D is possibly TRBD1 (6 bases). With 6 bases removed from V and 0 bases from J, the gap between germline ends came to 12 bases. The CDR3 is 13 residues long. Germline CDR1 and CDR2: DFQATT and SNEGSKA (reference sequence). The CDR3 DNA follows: TGCAGTGCCAGGAACAGGGACTCCTACGAGCAGTACGTC. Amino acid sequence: CSARNRDSYEQYV.

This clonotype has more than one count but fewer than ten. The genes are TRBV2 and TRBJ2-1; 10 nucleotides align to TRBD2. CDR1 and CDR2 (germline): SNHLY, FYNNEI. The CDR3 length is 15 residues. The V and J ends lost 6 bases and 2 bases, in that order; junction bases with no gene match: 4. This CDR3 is CASSASGGAYNEQFF. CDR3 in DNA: TGTGCCAGCAGCGCTAGCGGGGGCGCCTACAATGAGCAGTTCTTC.

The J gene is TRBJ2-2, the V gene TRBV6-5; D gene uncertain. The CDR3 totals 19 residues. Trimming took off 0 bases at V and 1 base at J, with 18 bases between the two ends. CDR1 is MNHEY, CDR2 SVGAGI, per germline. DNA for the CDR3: TGTGCCAGCAGTTACTCTGGGCGGAAGTTGGTAGGGAACACCGGGGAGCTGTTTTTT. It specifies CASSYSGRKLVGNTGELFF.

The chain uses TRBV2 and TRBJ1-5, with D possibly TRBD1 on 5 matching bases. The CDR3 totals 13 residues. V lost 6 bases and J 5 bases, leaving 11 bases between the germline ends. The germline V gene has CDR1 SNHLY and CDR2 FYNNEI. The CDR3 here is CASSDRGYQPQHF. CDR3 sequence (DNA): TGTGCCAGCAGCGACAGAGGCTATCAGCCCCAGCATTTT.

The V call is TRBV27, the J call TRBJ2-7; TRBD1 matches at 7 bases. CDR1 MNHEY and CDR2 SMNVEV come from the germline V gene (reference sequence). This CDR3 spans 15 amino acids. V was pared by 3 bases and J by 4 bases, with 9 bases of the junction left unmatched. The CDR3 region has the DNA TGTGCCAGCAGTTTTGCGACAGGGTCTCGATACGAGCAGTACTTC. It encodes CASSFATGSRYEQYF.

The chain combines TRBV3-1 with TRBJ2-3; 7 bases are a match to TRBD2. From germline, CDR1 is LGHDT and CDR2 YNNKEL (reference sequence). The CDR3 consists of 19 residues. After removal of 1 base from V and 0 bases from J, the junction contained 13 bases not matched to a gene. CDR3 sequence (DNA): TGTGCCAGCAGCCAAGGAAAGTCGATGGGGGGGGGTAGCACAGATACGCAGTATTTT. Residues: CASSQGKSMGGGSTDTQYF.

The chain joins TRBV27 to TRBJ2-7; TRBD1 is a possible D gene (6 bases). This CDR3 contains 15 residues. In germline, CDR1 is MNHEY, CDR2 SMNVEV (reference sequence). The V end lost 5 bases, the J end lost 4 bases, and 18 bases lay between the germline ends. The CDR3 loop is CASSPASSQGYEQYF. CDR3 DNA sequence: TGTGCCAGCAGTCCCGCCTCCTCACAGGGATACGAGCAGTACTTC.

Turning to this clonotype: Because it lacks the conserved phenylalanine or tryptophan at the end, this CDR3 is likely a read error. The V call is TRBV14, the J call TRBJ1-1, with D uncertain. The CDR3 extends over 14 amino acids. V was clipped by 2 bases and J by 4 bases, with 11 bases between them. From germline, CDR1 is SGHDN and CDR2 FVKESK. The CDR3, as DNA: TGTGCCAGCAGCCAAAAACCTTCGGGCACTGAAGCTTTCTCT. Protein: CASSQKPSGTEAFS.

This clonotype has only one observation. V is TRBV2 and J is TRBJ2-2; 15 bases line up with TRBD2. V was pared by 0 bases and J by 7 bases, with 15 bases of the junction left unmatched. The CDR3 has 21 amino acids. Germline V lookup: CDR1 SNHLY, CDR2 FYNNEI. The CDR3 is CASSEAAGLAGGPGLHGELFF. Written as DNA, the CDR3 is TGTGCCAGCAGTGAAGCCGCTGGACTAGCGGGGGGGCCGGGGCTCCACGGGGAGCTGTTTTTT.

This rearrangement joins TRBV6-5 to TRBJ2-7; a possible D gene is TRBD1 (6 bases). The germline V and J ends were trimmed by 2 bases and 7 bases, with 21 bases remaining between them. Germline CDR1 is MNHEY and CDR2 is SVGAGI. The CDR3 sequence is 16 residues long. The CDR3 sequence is CASSYPTGPLGEEQYF. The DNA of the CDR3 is TGTGCCAGCAGTTACCCTACAGGGCCGCTGGGAGAGGAGCAGTACTTC.

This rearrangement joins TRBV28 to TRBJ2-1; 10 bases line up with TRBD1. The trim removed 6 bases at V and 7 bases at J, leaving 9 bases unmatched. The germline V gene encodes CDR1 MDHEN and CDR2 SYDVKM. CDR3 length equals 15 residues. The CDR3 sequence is CASSHRDRGRNEQFF. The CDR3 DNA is TGTGCCAGCAGCCACCGGGACAGGGGCCGGAATGAGCAGTTCTTC.

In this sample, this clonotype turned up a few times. For the CDR3, the DNA is TGTGCCAGCATCCTCCAGGGTGCTGAGCAGTTCTTC. Its translation: CASILQGAEQFF. V usage is TRBV2 and J usage is TRBJ2-1; D possibly corresponds to TRBD1 (5 bases). V was pared by 7 bases and J by 9 bases, with 13 bases between. CDR3 size: 12 residues. CDR1 is SNHLY, CDR2 FYNNEI, per germline.

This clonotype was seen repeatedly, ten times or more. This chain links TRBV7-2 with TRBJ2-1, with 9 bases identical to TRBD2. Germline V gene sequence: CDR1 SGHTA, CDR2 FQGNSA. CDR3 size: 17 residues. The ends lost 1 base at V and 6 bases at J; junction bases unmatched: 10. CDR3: CASSLGERGALSNEQFF. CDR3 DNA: TGTGCCAGCAGCTTAGGAGAGCGGGGGGCCCTCAGCAATGAGCAGTTCTTC.

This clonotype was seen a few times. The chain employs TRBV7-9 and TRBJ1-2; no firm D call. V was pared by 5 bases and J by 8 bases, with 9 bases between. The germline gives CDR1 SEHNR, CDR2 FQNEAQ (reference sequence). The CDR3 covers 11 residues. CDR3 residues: CASSPSKGYTF. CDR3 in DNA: TGTGCCAGCAGCCCGTCCAAAGGCTACACCTTC.

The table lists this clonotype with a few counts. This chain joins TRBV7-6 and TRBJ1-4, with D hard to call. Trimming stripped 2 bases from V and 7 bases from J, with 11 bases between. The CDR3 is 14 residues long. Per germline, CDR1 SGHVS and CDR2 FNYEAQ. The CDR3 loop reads CASSLMAEGEKLFF. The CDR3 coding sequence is TGTGCCAGCAGCTTAATGGCGGAGGGTGAAAAACTGTTTTTT. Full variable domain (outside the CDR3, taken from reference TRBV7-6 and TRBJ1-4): GAGVSQSPRYKVTKRGQDVALRCDPISGHVSLYWYRQALGQGPEFLTYFNYEAQQDKSGLPNDRFSAERPEGSISTLTIQRTEQRDSAMYRCASSLMAEGEKLFFGSGTQLSVL.

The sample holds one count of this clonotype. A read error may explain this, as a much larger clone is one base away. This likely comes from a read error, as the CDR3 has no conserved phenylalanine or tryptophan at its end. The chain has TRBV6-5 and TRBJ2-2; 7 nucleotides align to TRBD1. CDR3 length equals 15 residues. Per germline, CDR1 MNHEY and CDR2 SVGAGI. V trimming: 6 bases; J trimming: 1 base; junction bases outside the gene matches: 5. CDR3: CASSWDSKNTGELFL. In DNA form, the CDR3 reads TGTGCCAGCAGCTGGGACAGTAAGAACACCGGGGAGCTGTTTTTA.

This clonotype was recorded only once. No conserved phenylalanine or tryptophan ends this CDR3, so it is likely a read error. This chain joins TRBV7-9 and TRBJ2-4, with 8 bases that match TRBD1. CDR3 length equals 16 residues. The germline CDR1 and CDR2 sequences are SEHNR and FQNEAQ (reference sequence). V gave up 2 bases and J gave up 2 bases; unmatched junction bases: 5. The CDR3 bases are TGTGCCAGCAGCTTAAACAGGGGGTGGTCCAAAAACATTCAGTACTCC. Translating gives CASSLNRGWSKNIQYS.

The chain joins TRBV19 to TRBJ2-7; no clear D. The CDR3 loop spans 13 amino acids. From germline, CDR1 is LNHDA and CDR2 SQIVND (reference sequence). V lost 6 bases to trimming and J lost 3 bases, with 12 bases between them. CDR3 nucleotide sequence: TGTGCCAGTAGGTGCAATCACATCTACGAGCAGTACGTC. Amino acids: CASRCNHIYEQYV.